Below are 10 T cell receptor beta chains sequenced from a single sample in a study of T cell responses to AZD1222 COVID-19 vaccine. TCRdb's table, derived via immunoSEQ multiplex PCR, lists solely in-frame clones and lacks some. The sample yields 150,000 or so clones, just under 95% seen once. The sample consisted of peripheral blood, taken on day 0 of AZD1222 vaccination. These receptors were collected from an adult in good health.

V usage is TRBV5-8 and J usage is TRBJ2-1; D uncertain. Between the trimmed V and J ends, which lost 4 bases and 2 bases, there was a span of 10 bases. In germline, CDR1 is SGHTS, CDR2 YDEGEE. The CDR3 extends over 14 amino acids. The CDR3 DNA reads as TGTGCCAGCAGCACCGACTCAACCTACAATGAGCAGTTCTTC. It yields the protein CASSTDSTYNEQFF.

The count of this clone is one. The chain has TRBV6-2 or TRBV6-3 and TRBJ2-3; TRBD2 aligns across 7 bases. Per germline, CDR1 MNHEY and CDR2 SVGEGT. The junction had 2 bases not matched to a gene; V was cut back by 0 bases and J by 2 bases. The CDR3 spans 15 residues. As DNA, the CDR3 is TGTGCCAGCAGTTACTCGAGCGGGAACACAGATACGCAGTATTTT. Residues: CASSYSSGNTDTQYF.

The rearrangement uses TRBV6-4 and TRBJ1-3; D remains ambiguous. Per the germline V gene, CDR1 is MRHNA and CDR2 is SNTAGT. The CDR3 loop spans 13 amino acids. Trimming pared 3 bases from V and 4 bases from J, leaving 7 bases between. CDR3 nucleotides: TGTGCCAGCAGTGAGTCTCCAGGAAACACCATATATTTT. Its protein product is CASSESPGNTIYF.

The rearrangement links TRBV19 to TRBJ1-6; D is uncertain. Germline CDR1 LNHDA, CDR2 SQIVND (reference sequence). V was clipped by 1 base and J by 12 bases, with 7 bases between them. The CDR3 has 12 residues. The CDR3 loop reads CASSIGRQPLHF. For the CDR3, the DNA is TGTGCCAGTAGTATAGGACGTCAACCCCTCCACTTT.

V gene TRBV3-1 (or the pseudogene TRBV3-2) combines with J gene TRBJ2-7; 7 nucleotides align to TRBD1. The CDR3 spans 15 residues. Germline CDR1 reads LGHDT; CDR2 reads YNNKEL (reference sequence). Losses at the gene ends were 3 bases for V and 2 bases for J; bases not matched to a gene: 7. CDR3 DNA sequence: TGTGCCAGCAGCCACATTGGGCAGGGGGCCTACGAGCAGTACTTC. Translating gives CASSHIGQGAYEQYF.

The J gene is TRBJ1-6, the V gene TRBV30; D call uncertain. This CDR3 region has 12 residues. Germline values: CDR1 GTSNPN, CDR2 SVGIG (reference sequence). The V and J ends lost 5 bases and 9 bases respectively, with 11 bases between them. The CDR3 spells CAWRVLFSPLHF. CDR3 DNA: TGTGCCTGGCGAGTTTTGTTTTCACCCCTCCACTTT. Drawing the rest from reference TRBV30 and TRBJ1-6, the complete variable domain is SQTIHQWPATLVQPVGSPLSLECTVEGTSNPNLYWYRQAAGRGLQLLFYSVGIGQISSEVPQNLSASRPQDRQFILSSKKLLLSDSGFYLCAWRVLFSPLHFGNGTRLTVT.

V and J are TRBV5-6 and TRBJ1-2, with D perhaps matching TRBD1 (5 bases). This CDR3 contains 17 residues. The V gene lost 0 bases and the J gene lost 8 bases, with 23 bases spanning the gap. Germline-derived CDR1 and CDR2 are SGHDT and YYEEEE. The CDR3 loop is CASSLVFSSIGTSGYTF. The CDR3 DNA follows: TGTGCCAGCAGCTTGGTCTTTTCCTCCATTGGGACTTCAGGCTACACCTTC.

The rearrangement uses TRBV19 and TRBJ2-2; 12 nucleotides match TRBD1. Per germline, CDR1 LNHDA and CDR2 SQIVND (reference sequence). The J segment lost 6 bases and the V segment lost 6 bases, leaving 20 bases of the junction unmatched. This CDR3 region has 20 residues. CDR3 sequence (DNA): TGTGCCAGTAGCTTTAGTAAACAAAGATCGGGACAGGGGGCAGCCGGGGAGCTGTTTTTT. Its protein is CASSFSKQRSGQGAAGELFF.

The chain couples TRBV3-1 (or the pseudogene TRBV3-2) to TRBJ2-3, with TRBD2 matching 8 bases. Trimming removed 5 bases from V and 6 bases from J; junction bases left unmatched: 7. Per the germline V gene, CDR1 is LGHDT and CDR2 is YNNKEL (reference sequence). The CDR3 extends over 14 amino acids. The DNA for the CDR3 is TGTGCCAGCAGCTTTGGTAGCGGGGCTGATACGCAGTATTTT. It is translated as CASSFGSGADTQYF.

This rearrangement joins TRBV2 to TRBJ1-6; no clear D. V was pared by 5 bases and J by 0 bases, with 17 bases between. The CDR3 consists of 18 residues. The germline gives CDR1 SNHLY, CDR2 FYNNEI. The CDR3 DNA sequence: TGTGCCAGCAGTTTCCCCGACACCAAGGGCTCCTATAATTCACCCCTCCACTTT. Translating gives CASSFPDTKGSYNSPLHF.